The 14 T cell receptor beta chains presented below share a single source sample, sequenced in a study of T cell clonality in common variable immunodeficiency. Study-wide results and limits: In common variable immunodeficiency, TCR beta chains reportedly carried fewer deletions and N-nucleotide insertions.

These receptors' targets are unknown. Assay: immunoSEQ multiplex PCR; the TCRdb copy retains only in-frame clones and omits some. The sample holds some 11,000 clones, and no clone turns up only once. The sample taken for sequencing was peripheral blood mononuclear cells. The receptors were sampled from a human donor with common variable immunodeficiency.

CDR3 DNA, as far as it was read: TGTGCCAGCAGCTCGCAGGGGATGGGTGGC. Translating it yields CASSSQGMGG. The CDR3 as a whole reads CASSSQGMGGYTF. This rearrangement joins TRBV7-2 to TRBJ1-2, with D perhaps matching TRBD1 (6 bases). The CDR3 end lies 3 residues beyond the end of the read and is filled in from the germline J gene. V gave up 4 bases and J gave up 7 bases, with 13 bases separating them. Germline V CDR1 and CDR2: SGHTA, FQGNSA. The CDR3 loop spans 13 amino acids.

This clone was recorded many times. The sequence runs out 3 residues before the end of the CDR3; the remainder is reconstructed from the germline J gene. The rearrangement uses TRBV5-6 and TRBJ2-3; D is unresolved. The length of the CDR3 is 15 residues. Trimming took 4 bases from V and 3 from J, leaving 15 bases between them. Germline V lookup: CDR1 SGHDT, CDR2 YYEEEE. CDR3 sequence reads: CASSQAMGITDTQYF. Incomplete CDR3 DNA: TGTGCCAGCAGCCAGGCAATGGGCATAACAGATACG.

This clone came up a few times. The junction departs from the called germline gene at one end, perhaps through a read error. The CDR3 end is not reached by the read, which stops 3 residues before it; the germline J gene fills it in. V usage is TRBV6-1 and J usage is TRBJ2-6; a possible D gene is TRBD1 (5 bases). The CDR3 is made up of 16 amino acids. The germline V gene encodes CDR1 MNHNS and CDR2 SASEGT. The CDR3 protein is CASNERNPDIANVLTF. CDR3 DNA (partial): TGTGCCAGCAATGAAAGAAACCCGGACATCGCCAACGTC.

This clone showed up many times. The sequenced fragment ends 3 residues before the CDR3 boundary, so the rest is inferred from the germline J gene. The rearrangement links TRBV7-9 to TRBJ2-5; no clear D gene. V lost 1 base and J 2 bases, leaving 11 bases between the germline ends. CDR1 SEHNR and CDR2 FQNEAQ come from the germline V gene (reference sequence). The CDR3 spans 15 residues. The CDR3 bases that were read are TGTGCCAGCAGCTTAGTGGGTCAGACTCAAGAGACC. Its translation is CASSLVGQTQET. The CDR3 in its entirety is CASSLVGQTQETQYF.

A few counts support this clone. From the germline J gene comes the end of the CDR3, since the read stops 3 residues before it. This chain links TRBV19 with TRBJ1-4, with D uncertain. Germline CDR1 and CDR2: LNHDA and SQIVND (reference sequence). CDR3 length equals 14 residues. Trimming stripped 4 bases from V and 5 bases from J, with 11 bases between. The CDR3 loop reads CASSTLSANEKLFF. CDR3 DNA (partial): TGTGCCAGTAGTACACTTAGCGCGAATGAAAAA.

This clone was seen repeatedly, ten times or more. The DNA ends 3 residues before the CDR3 does, and the rest of the CDR3 is filled in from the germline J gene. The chain joins TRBV5-5 to TRBJ1-6; D remains unclear. V lost 7 bases to trimming and J lost 5 bases, with 16 bases between them. CDR1 and CDR2 from the germline V gene are SGHKS and YYEKEE (reference sequence). The CDR3 consists of 15 residues. CDR3 amino acids: CASQRRPGDNSPLHF. CDR3 bases read: TGTGCCAGCCAGCGGCGACCTGGGGATAATTCACCC.

This clone has more than one count but fewer than ten. The read ends 3 residues early relative to the CDR3; the germline J gene fills the gap. The gene calls are TRBV18 and TRBJ1-3; 8 nucleotides align to TRBD1. Germline CDR1 is KGHSH and CDR2 is LQKENI. Losses at the gene ends were 2 bases for V and 1 base for J; bases not matched to a gene: 4. The length of the CDR3 is 16 residues. CDR3 DNA, as far as it was read: TGTGCCAGCTCACCAACTGGACAGGGATCTGGAAACACC. Its protein product is CASSPTGQGSGNT. The full CDR3 protein is CASSPTGQGSGNTIYF.

Details on this clone: Coverage ceases 3 residues before the CDR3 finishes, and the germline J gene fills in the end. The rearrangement joins TRBV30 to TRBJ2-3; 7 bases are a match to TRBD1. This CDR3 has 16 amino acids. Trimming cost V 2 bases and J 3 bases; bases outside gene matches: 11. CDR1 is GTSNPN, CDR2 SVGIG, per germline (reference sequence). The chain's CDR3 is CAWSPTLRGTTDTQYF. The part of the CDR3 DNA that was read is TGTGCCTGGAGTCCTACCCTCAGGGGGACAACAGATACG.

This clone was counted a few times. The CDR3 goes on 3 residues after the read ends, and that part is filled in from the germline J gene. The rearrangement links TRBV7-2 to TRBJ2-1; no definite D call. Germline-derived CDR1 and CDR2 are SGHTA and FQGNSA. The CDR3 has 14 amino acids. Trimming removed 3 bases from V and 3 bases from J, with 9 bases in between. CDR3 DNA, as far as it was read: TGTGCCAGCAGCTTGGCATCTAGCTACAATGAG. It yields the protein CASSLASSYNE. The CDR3, in full, reads CASSLASSYNEQFF. Full variable domain (missing parts from reference TRBV7-2 and TRBJ2-1): GAGVSQSPSNKVTEKGKDVELRCDPISGHTALYWYRQSLGQGLEFLIYFQGNSAPDKSGLPSDRFSAERTGGSVSTLTIQRTQQEDSAVYLCASSLASSYNEQFFGPGTRLTVL.

This clone showed up just a few times. Read coverage stops 3 residues before the CDR3 terminus; the germline J gene supplies the remainder. The chain links TRBV6-1 to TRBJ1-2; unclear D gene. This CDR3 contains 14 residues. The V end was cut by 1 base, the J end by 7 bases, with 13 bases between. Germline V gene data show CDR1 as MNHNS and CDR2 as SASEGT. The chain's CDR3 is CASSEEHYSGGYTF. CDR3 bases read: TGTGCCAGCAGTGAAGAACACTATTCGGGTGGC.

This clone has only a few counts. The CDR3 extends 3 residues past the end of the read, so its final part is completed from the germline J gene. The chain joins TRBV19 to TRBJ1-6, with D tentatively TRBD1 (5 bases). Trimming shortened V by 5 bases and J by 6 bases, and 11 bases separated the two germline ends. The germline V gene encodes CDR1 LNHDA and CDR2 SQIVND (reference sequence). The CDR3 loop spans 14 amino acids. The part of the CDR3 DNA that was read is TGTGCCAGTAGTCGGGGGGGACCTAATTCACCC. The encoded protein is CASSRGGPNSP. The whole CDR3 reads CASSRGGPNSPLHF.

This clone rates as medium-sized. From the germline J gene comes the end of the CDR3, since the read stops 3 residues before it. The chain combines TRBV20-1 with TRBJ2-6; D gene uncertain. The length of the CDR3 is 14 residues. V lost 1 base, J lost 6 bases, and 10 bases lay in between. Germline CDR1 is DFQATT and CDR2 is SNEGSKA (reference sequence). The CDR3 bases that were read are TGCAGTGCTAGAGCGAATGTACAGGCCAACGTC. Amino acid sequence: CSARANVQANV. The whole CDR3 sequence reads CSARANVQANVLTF.

Notes on this clone: The CDR3 is cut off 3 residues early in the read; its end comes from the germline J gene. This chain joins TRBV19 and TRBJ2-1, with D perhaps given as TRBD1 or TRBD2 (6 bases each). V was trimmed by 3 bases and J by 6 bases, leaving 15 bases between them. CDR3 length: 15 residues. The germline CDR1 and CDR2 sequences are LNHDA and SQIVND (reference sequence). CDR3 region: CASSMDSTGSNEQFF. CDR3 DNA (partial): TGTGCCAGTAGTATGGACAGTACCGGGAGCAATGAG.

With respect to this clone: The missing CDR3 end, 3 residues past where the read stops, is filled in from the germline J gene. The chain links TRBV7-9 to TRBJ2-2; TRBD1 agrees at 9 bases. J lost 6 bases, V lost 5 bases, and 7 bases had no gene match. Germline V CDR1 and CDR2: SEHNR, FQNEAQ (reference sequence). The CDR3 is 15 amino acids. CDR3 loop: CASSKTGGSAGELFF. CDR3 DNA (partial): TGTGCCAGCAGCAAAACAGGGGGCTCAGCCGGGGAG.